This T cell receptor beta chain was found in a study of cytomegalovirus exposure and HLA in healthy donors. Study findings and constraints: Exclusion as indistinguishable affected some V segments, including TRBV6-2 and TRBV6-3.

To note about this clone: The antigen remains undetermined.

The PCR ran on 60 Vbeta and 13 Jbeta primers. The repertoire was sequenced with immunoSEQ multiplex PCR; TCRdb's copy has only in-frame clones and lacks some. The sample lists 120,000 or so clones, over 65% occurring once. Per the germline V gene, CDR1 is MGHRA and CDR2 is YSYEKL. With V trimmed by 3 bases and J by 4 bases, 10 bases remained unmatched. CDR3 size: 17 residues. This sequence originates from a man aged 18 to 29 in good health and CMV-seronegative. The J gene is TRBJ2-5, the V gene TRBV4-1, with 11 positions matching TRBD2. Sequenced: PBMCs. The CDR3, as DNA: TGCGCCAGCAGCCAGGCTGGGACTAGCGGCACAGCAGAGACCCAGTACTTC. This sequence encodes CASSQAGTSGTAETQYF.